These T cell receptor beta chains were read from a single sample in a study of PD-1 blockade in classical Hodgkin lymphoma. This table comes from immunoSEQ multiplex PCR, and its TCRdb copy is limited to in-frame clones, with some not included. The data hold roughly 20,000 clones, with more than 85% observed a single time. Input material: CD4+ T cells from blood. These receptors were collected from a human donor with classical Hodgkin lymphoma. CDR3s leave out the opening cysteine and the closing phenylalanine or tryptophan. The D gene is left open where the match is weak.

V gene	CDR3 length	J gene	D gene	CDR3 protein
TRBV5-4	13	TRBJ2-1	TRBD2	ASSLGAGGQNEQF
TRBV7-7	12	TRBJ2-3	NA	ASSLDRGSDTQY
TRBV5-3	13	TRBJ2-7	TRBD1	ARSLVQTGLHEQY
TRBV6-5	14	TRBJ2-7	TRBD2	ASSSIRTGGPYEQY
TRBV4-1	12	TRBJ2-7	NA	ASSQLTLQGSQY
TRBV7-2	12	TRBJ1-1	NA	ASSRIAPNTEAF
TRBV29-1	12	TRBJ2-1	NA	SAGGTFAYNEQF
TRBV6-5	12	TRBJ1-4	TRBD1	ASSYRGLGEKLF
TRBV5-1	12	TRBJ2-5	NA	ASGPGTPQETQY
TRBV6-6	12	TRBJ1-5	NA	ASSQAQGLQPQH
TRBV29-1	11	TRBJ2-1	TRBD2	SVTGLPGDEQF
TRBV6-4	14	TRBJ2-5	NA	ASSDSGQLSKETQY
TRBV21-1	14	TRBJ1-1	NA	AREPFEVVVGTEAF
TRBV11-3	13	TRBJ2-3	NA	ASSHRLGGQDTQY
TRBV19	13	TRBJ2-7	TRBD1	ASSARDRGNGEQY
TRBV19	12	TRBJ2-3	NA	ASSIWGGQDTQY
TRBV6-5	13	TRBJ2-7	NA	ASRRDSPGSYEQY
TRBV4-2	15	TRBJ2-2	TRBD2	ASSQDPGGADTGELF
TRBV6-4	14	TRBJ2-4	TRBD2	ASSSGTSGRADIQY
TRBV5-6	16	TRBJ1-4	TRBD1	ASSLRTGGLVTNEKLF
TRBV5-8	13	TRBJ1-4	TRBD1	ASSLGQGPNEKLF
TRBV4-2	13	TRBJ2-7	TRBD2	ASSPGLAGGYEQY